This T cell receptor (beta chain) was identified during a study of regulatory T cells in long-lasting Graves disease. At least ten counts were recorded for this clonotype. Antigen specificity is unknown. With iRepertoire HTBI primers and Arm-PCR of CDR3 regions, TCR beta libraries were built. TCRdb re-called the multiplex PCR reads with MiXCR, one entry per CDR3 protein. The sample has 450,000 to 600,000 distinct CDR3 sequences, approximately 13% seen once. Study findings and constraints: There was favoring of TRBV28, TRBJ1-2 and TRBJ2-5 in persistent disease.

The sample's time point: newly diagnosed GD, antithyroid drugs for less than 3 months. PBMC RNA was the source of the TCR library. V was shortened by 6 bases and J by 2 bases, with 10 bases between the two germline ends. This CDR3 region has 13 residues. The same data also went into a second study, on T cells in Graves' hyperthyroidism and ophthalmopathy. As that study records: No ophthalmopathy progression within 18 months constituted stable Graves' hyperthyroidism. Initially, a first-round RT-PCR of the TCR CDR3 employed the HTBI primer set. Ophthalmopathy was model-predicted a median around seven months pre-onset.

The chain combines TRBV12-3 or TRBV12-4 with TRBJ1-2; D is possibly TRBD1 (5 bases). Specimen: peripheral blood mononuclear cells (PBMCs), collected at new diagnosis, from a patient treated with antithyroid drugs. The receptor was isolated from a man younger than 40 with Graves disease. The CDR3 sequence: CASRTENNYGYTF. In DNA form, the CDR3 reads TGTGCCAGCAGGACAGAGAACAACTATGGCTACACCTTC.